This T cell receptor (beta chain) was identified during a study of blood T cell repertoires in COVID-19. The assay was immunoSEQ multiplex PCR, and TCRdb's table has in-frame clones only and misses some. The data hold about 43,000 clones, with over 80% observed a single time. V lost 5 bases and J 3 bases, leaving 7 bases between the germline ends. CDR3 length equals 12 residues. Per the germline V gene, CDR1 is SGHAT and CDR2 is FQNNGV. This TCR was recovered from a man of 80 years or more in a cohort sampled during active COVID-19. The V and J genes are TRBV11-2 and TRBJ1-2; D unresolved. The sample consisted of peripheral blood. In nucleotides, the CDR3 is TGTGCCAGCAGCGGGCGGGACTATGGCTACACCTTC. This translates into CASSGRDYGYTF.